The T cell receptor beta chain under discussion was sequenced for a study of T cell responses to AZD1222 COVID-19 vaccine (dated by TCRdb to about 2021). About the investigation overall: AZD1222 recipients whose second dose came at about 4 weeks and those whose second dose came at about 12 weeks were combined into one group, since spike-specific TCR depth and breadth did not differ between the two schedules. TCR sequencing was performed for 230 to 250 trial participants, of whom about 200 were given two doses of AZD1222 and approximately 25 were given two doses of MenACWY control vaccine. Trial participants were enrolled by age into 18-55, 56-69 and 70-plus year subgroups, with roughly 160, 29 and 62 TCR-sequenced participants respectively. Results the study describes overall, beyond this receptor: Vaccine-associated CD4 TCRs spanned the whole spike protein, with dominant responses in regions 160-218 and 743-854. Participants were mostly white British, with more females than males. The authors suggested clonal diversity may have been underestimated. Only five or six AZD1222 recipients were SARS-CoV-2 seropositive at baseline, limiting conclusions about previously exposed vaccinees. Nearly half of unique spike-specific TCRs reportedly recognized epitopes outside regions mutated in the B.1.351 and B.1.1.7 variants. In the small 56-69-year group, the increase in depth fell short of significance, most likely because of low power. After two AZD1222 doses, both the breadth and the depth of spike-specific TCRs were significantly higher than at day 0 and than in MenACWY recipients. Because no day 14 peak-response samples were available, the repertoires could be characterized only after the peak T cell response.

The CDR3 runs 13 residues from the cysteine to the phenylalanine. Left in the record is the CDR3 DNA by itself, 39 bases read in frame from the first base. The CDR3 regions of human TCRbeta chains were subjected to immunosequencing. The authors' pipeline ran thus. Repertoire TCRs were matched against a reference library of SARS-CoV-2-specific TCRs generated with the MIRA antigen-specificity platform. Breadth was defined as the fraction of unique TCRs that were SARS-CoV-2-associated, and depth was defined as the fraction of total T cells that were SARS-CoV-2-associated. Using the MIRA data, each spike-specific TCR was mapped to the spike region that the TCR reacts to and placed in a CD4 or CD8 class. Log10-transformed breadth and depth values were compared by one-way ANOVA with Sidak's multiple comparisons tests. This is the immuneACCESS table as TCRdb keeps it, with only in-frame sequences that have V and J called. A part of the clones is gone; compared with another copy, unresolved V genes explain less than half, and the rest is unexplained. V, J and clone size are taken as reported in that table, and D and trimming were inferred from the DNA itself. For this sample the table gives about 180,000 clones, of which 90% were detected only once. Approximately 3% of the sample goes to the ten largest clones.

Details on this clone: It has no known antigen specificity. The junction differs from germline at one of its ends, possibly a read error.

The time point label on this specimen signifies: baseline before first vaccination. Vaccinee samples were obtained from the UK trials COV001 and COV002, which included a single-blind randomized controlled phase 2/3 trial of AZD1222 (ChAdOx1 nCoV-19) in healthy adults. For TCRbeta chain sequencing, PBMC samples were collected from trial participants at day 0 and at day 28 after the second dose. Sequences were derived from peripheral blood, sampled on day 0 of AZD1222 vaccination. The sequence is built from TRBV12-3 or TRBV12-4 and TRBJ1-5; 9 bases in the middle match TRBD1. This clonotype was obtained from an adult in good health. The CDR3 amino acid sequence is: CASNTGGNQPQHF. DNA sequence: TGTGCCAGCAATACAGGGGGCAACCAGCCCCAGCATTTT.